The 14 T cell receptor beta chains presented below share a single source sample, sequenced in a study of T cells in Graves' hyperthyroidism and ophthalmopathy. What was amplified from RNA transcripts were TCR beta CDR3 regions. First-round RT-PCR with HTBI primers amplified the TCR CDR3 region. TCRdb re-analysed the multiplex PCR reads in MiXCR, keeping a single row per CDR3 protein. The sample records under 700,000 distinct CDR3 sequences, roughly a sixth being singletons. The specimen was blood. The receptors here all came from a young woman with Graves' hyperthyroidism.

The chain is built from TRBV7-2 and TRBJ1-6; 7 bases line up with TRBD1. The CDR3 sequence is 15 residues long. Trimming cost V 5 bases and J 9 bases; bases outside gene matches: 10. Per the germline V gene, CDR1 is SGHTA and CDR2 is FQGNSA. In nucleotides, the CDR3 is TGTGCCAGCAGCGAAACGACAGGGCGTAGTTCACCCCTCCACTTT. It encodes CASSETTGRSSPLHF.

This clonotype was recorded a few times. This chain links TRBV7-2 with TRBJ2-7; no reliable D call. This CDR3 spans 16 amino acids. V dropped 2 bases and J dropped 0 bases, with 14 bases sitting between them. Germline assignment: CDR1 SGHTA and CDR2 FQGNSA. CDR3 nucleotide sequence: TGTGCCAGCAGCTTATTTGGACGGTTACCCTCCTACGAGCAGTACTTC. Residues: CASSLFGRLPSYEQYF.

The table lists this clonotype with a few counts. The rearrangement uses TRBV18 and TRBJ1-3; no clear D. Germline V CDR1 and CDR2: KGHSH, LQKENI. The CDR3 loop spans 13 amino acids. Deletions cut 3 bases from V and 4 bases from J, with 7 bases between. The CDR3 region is CASSPGLGNTIYF. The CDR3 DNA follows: TGTGCCAGCTCACCGGGCCTCGGAAACACCATATATTTT.

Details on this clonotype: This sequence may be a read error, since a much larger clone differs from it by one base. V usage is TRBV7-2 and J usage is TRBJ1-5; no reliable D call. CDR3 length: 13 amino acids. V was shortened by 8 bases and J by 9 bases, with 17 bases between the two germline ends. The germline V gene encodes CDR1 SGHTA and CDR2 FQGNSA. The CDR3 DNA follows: TGTGCCAGCGGTGAGGAGGGTAGTGGGCCCCAGCATTTT. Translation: CASGEEGSGPQHF.

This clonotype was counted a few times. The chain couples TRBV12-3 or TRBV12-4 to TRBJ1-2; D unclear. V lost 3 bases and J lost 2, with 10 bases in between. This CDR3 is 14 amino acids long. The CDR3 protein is CASSFLGLNYGYTF. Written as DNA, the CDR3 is TGTGCCAGCAGTTTTCTCGGCTTAAACTATGGCTACACCTTC.

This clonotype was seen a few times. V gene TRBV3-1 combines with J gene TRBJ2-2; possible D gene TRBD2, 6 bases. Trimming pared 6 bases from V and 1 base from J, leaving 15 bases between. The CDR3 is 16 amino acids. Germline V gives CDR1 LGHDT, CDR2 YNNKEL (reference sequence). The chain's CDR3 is CASRASGTLNTGELFF. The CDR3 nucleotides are TGTGCCAGCAGGGCCTCCGGGACTCTGAACACCGGGGAGCTGTTTTTT. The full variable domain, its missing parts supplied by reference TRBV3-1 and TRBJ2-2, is DTAVSQTPKYLVTQMGNDKSIKCEQNLGHDTMYWYKQDSKKFLKIMFSYNNKELIINETVPNRFSPKSPDKAHLNLHINSLELGDSAVYFCASRASGTLNTGELFFGEGSRLTVL.

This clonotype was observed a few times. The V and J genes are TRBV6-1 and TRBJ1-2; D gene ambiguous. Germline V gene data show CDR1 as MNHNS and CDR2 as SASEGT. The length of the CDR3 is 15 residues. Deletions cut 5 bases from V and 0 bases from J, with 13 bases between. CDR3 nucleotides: TGTGCCAGCAGTCCCGACGGATTAGCTAACTATGGCTACACCTTC. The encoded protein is CASSPDGLANYGYTF.

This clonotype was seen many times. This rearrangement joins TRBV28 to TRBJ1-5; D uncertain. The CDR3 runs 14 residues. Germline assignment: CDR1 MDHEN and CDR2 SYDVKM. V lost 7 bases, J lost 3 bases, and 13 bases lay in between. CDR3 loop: CASNPGIVNQPQHF. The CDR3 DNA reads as TGTGCCAGCAACCCGGGGATCGTCAATCAGCCCCAGCATTTT.

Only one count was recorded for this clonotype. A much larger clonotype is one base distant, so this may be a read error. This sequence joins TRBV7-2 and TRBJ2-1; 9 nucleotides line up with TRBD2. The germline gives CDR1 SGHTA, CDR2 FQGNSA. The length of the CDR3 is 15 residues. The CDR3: CAGSLAGAGYNEQFF. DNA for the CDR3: TGTGCCGGCAGTTTAGCGGGAGCGGGTTACAATGAGCAGTTCTTC.

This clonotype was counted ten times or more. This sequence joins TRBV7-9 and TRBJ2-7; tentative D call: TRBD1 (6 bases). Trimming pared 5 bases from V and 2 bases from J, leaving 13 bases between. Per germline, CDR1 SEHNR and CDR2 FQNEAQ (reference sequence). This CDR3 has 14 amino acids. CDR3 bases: TGTGCCAGCAGCCCGCGACAGGCGCCCTACGAGCAGTACTTC. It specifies CASSPRQAPYEQYF.

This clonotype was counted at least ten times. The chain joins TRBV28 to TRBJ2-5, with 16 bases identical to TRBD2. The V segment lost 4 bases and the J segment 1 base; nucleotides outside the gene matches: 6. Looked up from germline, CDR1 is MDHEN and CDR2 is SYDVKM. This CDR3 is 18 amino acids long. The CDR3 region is CASSSSGTSGGGQETQYF. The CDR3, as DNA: TGTGCCAGCAGTTCCTCCGGGACTAGCGGGGGGGGCCAAGAGACCCAGTACTTC.

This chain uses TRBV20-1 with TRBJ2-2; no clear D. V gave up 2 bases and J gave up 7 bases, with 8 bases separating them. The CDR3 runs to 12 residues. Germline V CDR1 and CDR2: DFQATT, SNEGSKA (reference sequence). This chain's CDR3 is CSARRASGELFF. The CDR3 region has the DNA TGCAGTGCTAGAAGGGCTAGCGGGGAGCTGTTTTTT.

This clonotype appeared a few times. CDR3 in amino acids: CASRGSLEGSYEQYF. CDR3 DNA sequence: TGTGCCAGTAGGGGGTCTTTGGAGGGAAGCTACGAGCAGTACTTC. The chain uses TRBV19 and TRBJ2-7, with a possible D match to TRBD2 (6 bases). The V end was cut by 6 bases, the J end by 3 bases, with 18 bases between. CDR3 length equals 15 residues. Germline CDR1 reads LNHDA; CDR2 reads SQIVND (reference sequence).

CDR3 coding DNA: TGTGCCAGCAGCGCGACTAGCGGGGGACAAGAGACCCAGTACTTC. Its translation: CASSATSGGQETQYF. The chain joins TRBV6-2 or TRBV6-3 to TRBJ2-5; 12 nucleotides align to TRBD2. The CDR3 extends over 15 amino acids. Germline CDR1 and CDR2: MNHEY and SVGEGT. With V trimmed by 6 bases and J by 2 bases, 4 bases remained unmatched.